Below, 29 T cell receptor beta chains from the same sample are listed, as sequenced in a study of blood T cell repertoires in COVID-19. Sequencing used immunoSEQ multiplex PCR; TCRdb keeps in-frame clones, though not all of them. The data show 300,000 to 400,000 clones, over 90% seen once. Material: PBMCs or T cells enriched from blood (not recorded which). These receptors all come from a woman aged 25-40 years who had been exposed to COVID-19.

This chain joins TRBV7-2 and TRBJ1-5, with D uncertain. Germline V gives CDR1 SGHTA, CDR2 FQGNSA. CDR3 size: 13 residues. With 3 bases removed from V and 7 bases from J, the gap between germline ends came to 10 bases. The CDR3 DNA is TGTGCCAGCAGCTTCCGTTATAGCCAGCCCCAGCATTTT. As protein: CASSFRYSQPQHF.

The chain joins TRBV4-2 to TRBJ2-1, with D perhaps matching TRBD2 (7 bases). V was cut by 1 base and J by 7 bases, with 17 bases left in between. Germline CDR1 is LGHNA and CDR2 is YNFKEQ. This CDR3 is 16 amino acids long. CDR3: CASSQAGGGASNEQFF. The CDR3 nucleotides read TGTGCCAGCAGCCAAGCTGGAGGGGGGGCCTCGAATGAGCAGTTCTTC.

The gene calls are TRBV6-5 and TRBJ1-1; a weak D match, TRBD1 (5 bases). The germline CDR1 and CDR2 sequences are MNHEY and SVGAGI. Trimming removed 8 bases from V and 0 bases from J, with 10 bases in between. This CDR3 spans 13 amino acids. The CDR3 DNA reads TGTGCCAGCCGCGGGGGGTTGAACACTGAAGCTTTCTTT. As protein: CASRGGLNTEAFF.

The V gene is TRBV7-6, the J gene TRBJ1-6, with a weak D call TRBD1 (5 bases). The V end was cut by 6 bases, the J end by 10 bases, with 22 bases between. The CDR3 is made up of 16 amino acids. Germline CDR1 is SGHVS and CDR2 is FNYEAQ. CDR3 nucleotide sequence: TGTGCCAGCAGTGCCAGCTCTGGGGGGGAAGGATCACCCCTCCACTTT. It translates to CASSASSGGEGSPLHF.

The chain recombines TRBV19 with TRBJ1-1; D gene uncertain. This CDR3 spans 13 amino acids. The V and J ends lost 5 bases and 1 base respectively, with 8 bases between them. Germline loops: CDR1 LNHDA, CDR2 SQIVND (reference sequence). The CDR3 spells CASSYSGNTEAFF. CDR3 bases: TGTGCCAGTAGTTACTCGGGGAACACTGAAGCTTTCTTT.

CDR3 amino acids: CASSQEGQGYNEQFF. The CDR3 DNA is TGCGCCAGCAGCCAAGAGGGACAGGGATACAATGAGCAGTTCTTC. The chain is built from TRBV4-3 and TRBJ2-1; 9 bases match TRBD1. The CDR3 is 15 residues long. The germline gives CDR1 LGHNA, CDR2 YSLEER. The V segment lost 0 bases and the J segment 4 bases; nucleotides outside the gene matches: 1.

V is TRBV5-1 and J is TRBJ1-2, with TRBD1 as a possible D gene (5 bases). The CDR3 has 13 residues. Per germline, CDR1 SGHRS and CDR2 YFSETQ. Trimming removed 3 bases from V and 5 bases from J, with 11 bases in between. The CDR3 is CASSSRVSYGYTF. The CDR3 DNA sequence: TGCGCCAGCAGCTCCAGGGTATCTTATGGCTACACCTTC. The full variable domain, completed using reference TRBV5-1 and TRBJ1-2, is KAGVTQTPRYLIKTRGQQVTLSCSPISGHRSVSWYQQTPGQGLQFLFEYFSETQRNKGNFPGRFSGRQFSNSRSEMNVSTLELGDSALYLCASSSRVSYGYTFGSGTRLTVV.

The rearrangement links TRBV5-4 to TRBJ2-5; no clear D gene. Germline lookup yields CDR1 SGHNT and CDR2 YYREEE (reference sequence). Deletions cut 3 bases from V and 1 base from J, with 7 bases between. The length of the CDR3 is 13 residues. The DNA of the CDR3 is TGTGCCAGCAGCTCCCACATCCAAGAGACCCAGTACTTC. Its protein is CASSSHIQETQYF. Complete variable domain (other parts from reference TRBV5-4 and TRBJ2-5): ETGVTQSPTHLIKTRGQQVTLRCSSQSGHNTVSWYQQALGQGPQFIFQYYREEENGRGNFPPRFSGLQFPNYSSELNVNALELDDSALYLCASSSHIQETQYFGPGTRLLVL.

This chain joins TRBV2 and TRBJ2-2; D might be TRBD1 (5 bases). From germline, CDR1 is SNHLY and CDR2 FYNNEI. The CDR3 contains 12 residues. Trimming left V 7 bases short and J 5 bases short, with 8 bases between. Here the CDR3 DNA reads TGTGCCAGCAAGGGGCAAACCGGGGAGCTGTTTTTT. Protein: CASKGQTGELFF.

J is TRBJ2-7 and V is TRBV12-3 or TRBV12-4, with a weak D call TRBD2 (5 bases). The germline V and J ends were trimmed by 1 base and 4 bases, with 8 bases remaining between them. This CDR3 has 13 amino acids. CDR3 bases: TGTGCCAGCAGTTTAGGACTATTATACGAGCAGTACTTC. Residues: CASSLGLLYEQYF.

This rearrangement joins TRBV27 to TRBJ1-5, with TRBD1 identical over 7 bases. J lost 6 bases, V lost 3 bases, and 2 bases had no gene match. CDR3 length: 13 amino acids. Germline assignment: CDR1 MNHEY and CDR2 SMNVEV (reference sequence). The DNA for the CDR3 is TGTGCCAGCAGTTTTAACAGGGGTCAGCCCCAGCATTTT. Amino acid sequence: CASSFNRGQPQHF.

The rearrangement links TRBV3-1 (or the pseudogene TRBV3-2) to TRBJ2-6; D is perhaps TRBD1 (6 bases). Trimming shortened V by 2 bases and J by 0 bases, and 11 bases separated the two germline ends. The CDR3 totals 17 residues. Germline assignment: CDR1 LGHDT and CDR2 YNNKEL (reference sequence). In nucleotides, the CDR3 is TGTGCCAGCAGCCAAAGACCGACAGGCTCTGGGGCCAACGTCCTGACTTTC. Translation: CASSQRPTGSGANVLTF.

The chain employs TRBV9 and TRBJ1-1, with D tentatively TRBD1 (5 bases). Germline lookup yields CDR1 SGDLS and CDR2 YYNGEE. With 5 bases removed from V and 1 base from J, the gap between germline ends came to 12 bases. CDR3 length: 14 amino acids. The CDR3 nucleotides are TGTGCCAGCAGTCTTGGGGCTGAGAACACTGAAGCTTTCTTT. This encodes CASSLGAENTEAFF.

This sequence joins TRBV3-1 (or the pseudogene TRBV3-2) and TRBJ1-1; D call uncertain. V gave up 0 bases and J gave up 1 base, with 12 bases separating them. Germline V gene data show CDR1 as LGHDT and CDR2 as YNNKEL (reference sequence). This CDR3 spans 16 amino acids. The CDR3 DNA reads as TGTGCCAGCAGCCAAGATCTTAATGGCAGGAACACTGAAGCTTTCTTT. It specifies CASSQDLNGRNTEAFF.

The V and J genes are TRBV7-2 and TRBJ2-3; D remains ambiguous. Trimming took 0 bases from V and 1 from J, leaving 5 bases between them. This CDR3 region has 14 residues. Germline lookup yields CDR1 SGHTA and CDR2 FQGNSA. The CDR3 is CASSLAPGTDTQYF. CDR3 coding DNA: TGTGCCAGCAGCTTAGCGCCGGGCACAGATACGCAGTATTTT.

The chain links TRBV11-3 to TRBJ2-3, with D possibly matching TRBD2 (7 bases). Germline lookup yields CDR1 SGHNT and CDR2 YENEEA. The CDR3 consists of 16 residues. Trimming took 5 bases from V and 2 from J, leaving 17 bases between them. The CDR3 DNA sequence: TGTGCCAGCAGCGGAAGTGCGGCGGGGGCCACAGATACGCAGTATTTT. Its protein is CASSGSAAGATDTQYF.

The chain combines TRBV4-1 with TRBJ2-7; D gene ambiguous. This CDR3 has 15 residues. Trimming took 0 bases from V and 2 from J, leaving 11 bases between them. Germline V gene lookup returns CDR1 MGHRA and CDR2 YSYEKL. CDR3 nucleotide sequence: TGCGCCAGCAGCCAAGAAGTTGCCAGGCCCTACGAGCAGTACTTC. Its protein is CASSQEVARPYEQYF.

The V and J genes are TRBV19 and TRBJ1-2; D may be TRBD1 (6 bases). This CDR3 contains 15 residues. Between the trimmed V and J ends, which lost 3 bases and 4 bases, there was a span of 15 bases. Germline loops: CDR1 LNHDA, CDR2 SQIVND (reference sequence). CDR3 protein: CASSMDSQYFYGYTF. CDR3 DNA: TGTGCCAGTAGTATGGACAGCCAATATTTCTATGGCTACACCTTC.

V and J are TRBV30 and TRBJ1-1, with 8 bases fitting TRBD1. This CDR3 is built from 13 residues. The V gene's germline CDR1 is GTSNPN and CDR2 SVGIG (reference sequence). With V trimmed by 4 bases and J by 4 bases, 5 bases remained unmatched. The CDR3 reads CAWTLTGGTEAFF. The CDR3 DNA reads as TGTGCCTGGACCTTAACAGGGGGCACTGAAGCTTTCTTT.

V is TRBV6-5 and J is TRBJ1-2; a possible D gene is TRBD1 (5 bases). Per the germline V gene, CDR1 is MNHEY and CDR2 is SVGAGI. V was trimmed by 11 bases and J by 0 bases, leaving 13 bases between them. There are 13 residues in the CDR3. CDR3 bases: TGTGCCGGCCAGACAGCAGCTAACTATGGCTACACCTTC. Translated: CAGQTAANYGYTF.

This chain connects TRBV5-8 to TRBJ1-1, with D perhaps matching TRBD1 (5 bases). The CDR3 has 15 residues. With 0 bases removed from V and 1 base from J, the gap between germline ends came to 10 bases. The germline CDR1 and CDR2 sequences are SGHTS and YDEGEE. DNA of the CDR3: TGTGCCAGCAGCTTGGTTCAGGGATGGAACACTGAAGCTTTCTTT. Translating gives CASSLVQGWNTEAFF.

The chain links TRBV5-5 to TRBJ2-7; 9 nucleotides line up with TRBD2. Germline V gene sequence: CDR1 SGHKS, CDR2 YYEKEE (reference sequence). CDR3 size: 17 residues. The J segment lost 0 bases and the V segment lost 1 base, leaving 8 bases of the junction unmatched. In nucleotides, the CDR3 is TGTGCCAGCAGCTTGAAGCGGGGGGCCACTTACTCCTACGAGCAGTACTTC. It codes for CASSLKRGATYSYEQYF. Drawing the rest from reference TRBV5-5 and TRBJ2-7, the complete variable domain is DAGVTQSPTHLIKTRGQQVTLRCSPISGHKSVSWYQQVLGQGPQFIFQYYEKEERGRGNFPDRFSARQFPNYSSELNVNALLLGDSALYLCASSLKRGATYSYEQYFGPGTRLTVT.

V usage is TRBV6-5 and J usage is TRBJ1-2; 7 bases match TRBD1. J lost 6 bases, V lost 6 bases, and 7 bases had no gene match. Germline loops: CDR1 MNHEY, CDR2 SVGAGI. The CDR3 is made up of 13 amino acids. The CDR3 region is CASSLDRLHGYTF. As DNA, the CDR3 is TGTGCCAGCAGCTTGGACAGGCTCCATGGCTACACCTTC.

Here the CDR3 reads CASSVATANYGYTF. CDR3 nucleotide sequence: TGTGCCAGCAGCGTAGCGACAGCAAACTATGGCTACACCTTC. This chain links TRBV9 with TRBJ1-2, with D tentatively TRBD1 (5 bases). The CDR3 sequence is 14 residues long. The V gene's germline CDR1 is SGDLS and CDR2 YYNGEE. V dropped 0 bases and J dropped 2 bases, with 8 bases sitting between them.

The chain combines TRBV2 with TRBJ2-1; 8 positions agree with TRBD1. The CDR3 loop spans 11 amino acids. The V gene's germline CDR1 is SNHLY and CDR2 FYNNEI. The J segment lost 16 bases and the V segment lost 3 bases, leaving 5 bases of the junction unmatched. CDR3 nucleotide sequence: TGTGCCAGCAGTGATCGCAGGGGGCAATTCTTC. Translating gives CASSDRRGQFF.

The V and J genes are TRBV7-9 and TRBJ2-4; D is perhaps TRBD2 (5 bases). Germline V gene sequence: CDR1 SEHNR, CDR2 FQNEAQ (reference sequence). Trimming stripped 5 bases from V and 3 bases from J, with 14 bases between. This CDR3 has 15 residues. CDR3 protein: CASSQLDYVKNIQYF. CDR3 nucleotide sequence: TGTGCCAGCAGCCAGCTAGACTATGTCAAAAACATTCAGTACTTC.

V usage is TRBV15 and J usage is TRBJ2-5; 9 bases line up with TRBD2. This CDR3 is 14 amino acids long. J lost 2 bases, V lost 6 bases, and 4 bases had no gene match. Germline CDR1 is LNHNV and CDR2 is YYDKDF (reference sequence). CDR3 residues: CATRLAGIQETQYF. The CDR3 DNA follows: TGTGCCACCAGGCTAGCGGGGATACAAGAGACCCAGTACTTC.

The chain has TRBV14 and TRBJ2-1, with 8 bases identical to TRBD1. The CDR3 is made up of 14 amino acids. Germline V gives CDR1 SGHDN, CDR2 FVKESK. V shed 4 bases, J shed 12 bases, and the junction held 11 bases outside the gene matches. The CDR3 nucleotides are TGTGCCAGCAGCCGATCGGACAGGGCCGGCTGGCAGTTCTTC. Amino acid sequence: CASSRSDRAGWQFF.

The chain carries TRBV11-2 and TRBJ2-2; 8 bases match TRBD2. Trimming removed 4 bases from V and 5 bases from J; junction bases left unmatched: 12. Germline lookup yields CDR1 SGHAT and CDR2 FQNNGV. The CDR3 totals 17 residues. The CDR3 is CASSSPPGGAKTGELFF. The DNA for the CDR3 is TGTGCCAGCAGCTCCCCCCCGGGGGGGGCCAAGACCGGGGAGCTGTTTTTT.